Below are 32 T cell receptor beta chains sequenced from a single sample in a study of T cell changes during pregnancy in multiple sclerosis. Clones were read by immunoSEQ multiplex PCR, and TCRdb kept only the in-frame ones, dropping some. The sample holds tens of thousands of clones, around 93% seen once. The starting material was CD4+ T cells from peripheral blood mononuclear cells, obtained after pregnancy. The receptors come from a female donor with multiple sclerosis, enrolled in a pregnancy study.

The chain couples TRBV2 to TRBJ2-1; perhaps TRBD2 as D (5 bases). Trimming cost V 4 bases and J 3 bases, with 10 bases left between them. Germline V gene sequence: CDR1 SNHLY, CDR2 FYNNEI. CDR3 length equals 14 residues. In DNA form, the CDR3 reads TGTGCCAGCAGTGCTCTCCGGGACTACAATGAGCAGTTCTTC. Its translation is CASSALRDYNEQFF.

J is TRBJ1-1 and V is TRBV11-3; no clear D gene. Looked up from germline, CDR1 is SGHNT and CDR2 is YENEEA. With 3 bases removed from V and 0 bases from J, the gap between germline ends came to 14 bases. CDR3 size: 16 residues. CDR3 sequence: CASSLGDGSMNTEAFF. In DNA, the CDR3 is TGTGCCAGCAGCTTGGGCGACGGATCCATGAACACTGAAGCTTTCTTT.

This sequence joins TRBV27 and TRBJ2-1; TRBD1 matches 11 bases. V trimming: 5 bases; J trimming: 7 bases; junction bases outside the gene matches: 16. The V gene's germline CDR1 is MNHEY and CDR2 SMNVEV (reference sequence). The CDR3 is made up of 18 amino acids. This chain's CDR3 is CASSTQDRGHKRGNEQFF. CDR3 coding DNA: TGTGCCAGCAGTACGCAGGACAGGGGGCACAAGAGAGGGAATGAGCAGTTCTTC.

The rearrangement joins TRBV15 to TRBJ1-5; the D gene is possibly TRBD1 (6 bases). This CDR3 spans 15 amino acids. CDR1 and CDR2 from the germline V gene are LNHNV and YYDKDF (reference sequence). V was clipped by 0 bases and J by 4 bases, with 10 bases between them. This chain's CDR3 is CATSRDPDSNQPQHF. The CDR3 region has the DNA TGTGCCACCAGCAGAGATCCGGACAGTAATCAGCCCCAGCATTTT.

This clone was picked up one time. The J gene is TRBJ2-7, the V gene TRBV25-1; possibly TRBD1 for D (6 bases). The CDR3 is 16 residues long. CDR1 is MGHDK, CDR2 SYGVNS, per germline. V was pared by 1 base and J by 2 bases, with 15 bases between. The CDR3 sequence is CASSELGAAGAYEQYF. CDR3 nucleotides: TGTGCCAGCAGTGAATTGGGGGCCGCAGGAGCCTACGAGCAGTACTTC.

In nucleotides, the CDR3 is TGTGCCAGCAGTTACTCGTCCAGGGGGTTCCTCTACGAGCAGTACTTC. Protein: CASSYSSRGFLYEQYF. The chain joins TRBV6-5 to TRBJ2-7; TRBD1 matches at 7 bases. CDR3 length equals 16 residues. The V and J ends lost 0 bases and 3 bases, in that order; junction bases with no gene match: 8. Germline CDR1 is MNHEY and CDR2 is SVGAGI.

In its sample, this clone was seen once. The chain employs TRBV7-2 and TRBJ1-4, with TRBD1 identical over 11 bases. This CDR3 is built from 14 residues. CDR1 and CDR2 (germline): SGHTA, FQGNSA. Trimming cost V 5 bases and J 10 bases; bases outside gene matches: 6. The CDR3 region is CASSADRGQGKLFF. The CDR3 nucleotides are TGTGCCAGCAGCGCGGACAGGGGGCAGGGAAAACTGTTTTTT. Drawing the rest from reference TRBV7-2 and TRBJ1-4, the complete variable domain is GAGVSQSPSNKVTEKGKDVELRCDPISGHTALYWYRQSLGQGLEFLIYFQGNSAPDKSGLPSDRFSAERTGGSVSTLTIQRTQQEDSAVYLCASSADRGQGKLFFGSGTQLSVL.

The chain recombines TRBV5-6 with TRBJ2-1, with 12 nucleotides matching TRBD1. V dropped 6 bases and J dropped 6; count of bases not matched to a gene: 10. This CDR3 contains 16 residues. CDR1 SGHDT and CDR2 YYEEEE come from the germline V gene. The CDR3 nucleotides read TGTGCCAGCAACCCTCTGGGGACAGGGGGCTTCAATGAGCAGTTCTTC. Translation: CASNPLGTGGFNEQFF.

CDR3 in DNA: TGTGCCAGCAGTTACTCGATGGGAGGGTACGAGCAGTACTTC. Translation: CASSYSMGGYEQYF. The rearrangement uses TRBV6-5 and TRBJ2-7; TRBD2 aligns across 7 bases. Germline CDR1 is MNHEY and CDR2 is SVGAGI. This CDR3 is 14 amino acids long. Unmatched junction bases numbered 3, after V lost 0 bases and J lost 4 bases.

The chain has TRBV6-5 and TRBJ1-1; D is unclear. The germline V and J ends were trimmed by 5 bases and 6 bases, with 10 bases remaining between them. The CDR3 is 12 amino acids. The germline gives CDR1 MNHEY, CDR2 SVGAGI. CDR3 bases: TGTGCCAGCAGTCGCCCTGGCCCTGAAGCTTTCTTT. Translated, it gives CASSRPGPEAFF.

The CDR3 region is CASSPQGATLYGYTF. The DNA of the CDR3 is TGTGCCAGCAGCCCACAGGGGGCGACACTCTATGGCTACACCTTC. The chain carries TRBV6-4 and TRBJ1-2, with 9 bases fitting TRBD1. The ends lost 6 bases at V and 4 bases at J; junction bases unmatched: 9. The CDR3 contains 15 residues. The germline CDR1 and CDR2 sequences are MRHNA and SNTAGT.

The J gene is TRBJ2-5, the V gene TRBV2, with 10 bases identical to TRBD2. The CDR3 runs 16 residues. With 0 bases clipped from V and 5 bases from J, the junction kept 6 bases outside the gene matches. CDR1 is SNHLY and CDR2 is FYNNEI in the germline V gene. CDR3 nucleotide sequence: TGTGCCAGCAGTGAAGCTAGCGGGGGGCCATGGGAGACCCAGTACTTC. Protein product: CASSEASGGPWETQYF.

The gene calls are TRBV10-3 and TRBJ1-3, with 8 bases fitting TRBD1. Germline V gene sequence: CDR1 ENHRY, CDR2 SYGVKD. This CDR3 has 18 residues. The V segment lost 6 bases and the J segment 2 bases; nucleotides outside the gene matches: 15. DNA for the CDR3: TGTGCCATCAGGCTCCGACAGGGGACGAGCGGGACTGGAAACACCATATATTTT. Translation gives CAIRLRQGTSGTGNTIYF.

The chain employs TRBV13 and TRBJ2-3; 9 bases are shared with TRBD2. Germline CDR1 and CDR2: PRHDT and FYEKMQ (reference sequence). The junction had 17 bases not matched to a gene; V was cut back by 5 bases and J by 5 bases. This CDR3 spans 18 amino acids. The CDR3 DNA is TGTGCCAGCAGCATCTGGGGTCGCGGGGGGGCCGCTGGAGATACGCAGTATTTT. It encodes CASSIWGRGGAAGDTQYF.

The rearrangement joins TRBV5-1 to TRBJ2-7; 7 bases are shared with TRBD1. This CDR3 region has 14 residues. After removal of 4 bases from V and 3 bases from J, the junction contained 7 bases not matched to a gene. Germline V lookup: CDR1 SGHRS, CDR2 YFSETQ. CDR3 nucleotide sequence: TGCGCCAGCAGCCCAACAGGGGTTGACTACGAGCAGTACTTC. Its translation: CASSPTGVDYEQYF.

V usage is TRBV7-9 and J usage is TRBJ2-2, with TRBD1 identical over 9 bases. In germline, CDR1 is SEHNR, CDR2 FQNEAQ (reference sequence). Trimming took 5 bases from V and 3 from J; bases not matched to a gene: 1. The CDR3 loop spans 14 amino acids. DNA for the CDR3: TGTGCCAGCAGCCGGACAGGGGACACCGGGGAGCTGTTTTTT. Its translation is CASSRTGDTGELFF.

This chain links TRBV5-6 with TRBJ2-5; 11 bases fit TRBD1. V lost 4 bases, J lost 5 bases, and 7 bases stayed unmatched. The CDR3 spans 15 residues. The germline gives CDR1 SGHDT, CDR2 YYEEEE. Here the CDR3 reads CASSVGQGAWETQYF. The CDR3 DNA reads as TGTGCCAGCAGCGTAGGACAGGGGGCTTGGGAGACCCAGTACTTC.

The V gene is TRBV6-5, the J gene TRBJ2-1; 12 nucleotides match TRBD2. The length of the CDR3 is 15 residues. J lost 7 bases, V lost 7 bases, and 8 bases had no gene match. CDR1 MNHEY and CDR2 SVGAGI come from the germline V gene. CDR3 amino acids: CASTTSGGAWNEQFF. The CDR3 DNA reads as TGTGCCAGCACGACTAGCGGGGGTGCGTGGAATGAGCAGTTCTTC.

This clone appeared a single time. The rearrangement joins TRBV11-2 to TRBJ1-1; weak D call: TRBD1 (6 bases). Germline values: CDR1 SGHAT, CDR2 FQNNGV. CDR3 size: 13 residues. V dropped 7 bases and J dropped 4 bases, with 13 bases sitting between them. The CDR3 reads CASTFTGSTEAFF. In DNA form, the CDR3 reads TGTGCCAGCACCTTCACAGGGTCCACTGAAGCTTTCTTT.

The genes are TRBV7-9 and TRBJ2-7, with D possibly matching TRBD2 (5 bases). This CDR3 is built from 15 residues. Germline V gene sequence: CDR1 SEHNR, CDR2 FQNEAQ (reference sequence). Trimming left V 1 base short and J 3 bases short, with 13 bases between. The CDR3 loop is CASSLGSSRGYEQYF. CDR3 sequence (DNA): TGTGCCAGCAGCTTAGGTTCCTCTCGGGGCTACGAGCAGTACTTC.

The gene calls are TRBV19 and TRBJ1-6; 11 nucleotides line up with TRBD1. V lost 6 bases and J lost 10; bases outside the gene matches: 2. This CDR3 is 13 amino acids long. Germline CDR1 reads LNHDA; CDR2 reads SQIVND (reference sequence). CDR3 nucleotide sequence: TGTGCCAGTAGGGGACAGGGGGAATCACCCCTCCACTTT. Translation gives CASRGQGESPLHF.

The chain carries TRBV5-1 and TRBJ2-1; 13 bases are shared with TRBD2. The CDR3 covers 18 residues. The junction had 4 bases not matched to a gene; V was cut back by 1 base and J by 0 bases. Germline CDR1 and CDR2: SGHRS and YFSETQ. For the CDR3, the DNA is TGCGCCAGCAGCTTGCCTAGGACTAGCGGGAGCTCCTACAATGAGCAGTTCTTC. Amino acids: CASSLPRTSGSSYNEQFF.

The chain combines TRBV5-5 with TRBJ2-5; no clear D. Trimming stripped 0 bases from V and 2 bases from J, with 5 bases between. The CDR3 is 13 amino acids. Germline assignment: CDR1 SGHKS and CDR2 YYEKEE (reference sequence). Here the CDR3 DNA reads TGTGCCAGCAGCTTGGGTAGACAAGAGACCCAGTACTTC. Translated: CASSLGRQETQYF.

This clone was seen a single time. CDR3 protein: CASSPTGFDYGYTF. The CDR3 coding sequence is TGTGCCAGCTCACCCACAGGGTTCGACTATGGCTACACCTTC. This chain uses TRBV18 with TRBJ1-2, with D perhaps matching TRBD1 (6 bases). This CDR3 is 14 amino acids long. The V gene's germline CDR1 is KGHSH and CDR2 LQKENI. V was shortened by 3 bases and J by 3 bases, with 11 bases between the two germline ends.

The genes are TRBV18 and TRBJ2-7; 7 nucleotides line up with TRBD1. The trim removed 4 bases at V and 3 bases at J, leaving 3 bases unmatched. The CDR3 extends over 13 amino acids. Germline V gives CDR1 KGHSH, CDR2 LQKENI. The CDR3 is CASSLGQDYEQYF. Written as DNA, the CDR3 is TGTGCCAGCTCACTAGGACAGGACTACGAGCAGTACTTC.

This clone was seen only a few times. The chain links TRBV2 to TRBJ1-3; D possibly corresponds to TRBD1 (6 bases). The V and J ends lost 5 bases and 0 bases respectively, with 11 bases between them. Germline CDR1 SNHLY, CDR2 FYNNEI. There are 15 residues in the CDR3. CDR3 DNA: TGTGCCAGCAGTCAGGACAGACGCTCTGGAAACACCATATATTTT. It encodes CASSQDRRSGNTIYF.

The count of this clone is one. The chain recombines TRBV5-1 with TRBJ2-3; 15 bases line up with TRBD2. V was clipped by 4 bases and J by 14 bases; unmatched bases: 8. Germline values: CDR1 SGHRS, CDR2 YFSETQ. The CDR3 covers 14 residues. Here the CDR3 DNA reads TGCGCCAGCAGCCCGGGACTAGCGGGGGGCCAGTGGTATTTT. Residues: CASSPGLAGGQWYF.

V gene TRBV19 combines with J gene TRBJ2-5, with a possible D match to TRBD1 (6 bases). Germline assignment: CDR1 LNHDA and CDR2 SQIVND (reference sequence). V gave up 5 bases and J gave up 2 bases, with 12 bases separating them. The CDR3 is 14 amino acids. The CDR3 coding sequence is TGTGCCAGTAGTCCCCGGACAGATCAAGAGACCCAGTACTTC. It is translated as CASSPRTDQETQYF.

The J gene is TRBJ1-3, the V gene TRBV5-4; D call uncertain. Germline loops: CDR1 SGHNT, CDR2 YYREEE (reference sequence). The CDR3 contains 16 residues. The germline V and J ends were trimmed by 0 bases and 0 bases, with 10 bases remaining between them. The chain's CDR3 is CASSLGGTTSGNTIYF. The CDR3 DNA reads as TGTGCCAGCAGCTTGGGCGGCACCACCTCTGGAAACACCATATATTTT.

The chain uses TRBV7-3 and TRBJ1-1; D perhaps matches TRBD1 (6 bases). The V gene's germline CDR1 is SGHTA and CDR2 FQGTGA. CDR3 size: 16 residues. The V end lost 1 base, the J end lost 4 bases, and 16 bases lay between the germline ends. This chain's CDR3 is CASSLMGATGSTEAFF. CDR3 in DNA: TGTGCCAGCAGCTTAATGGGGGCAACAGGGAGCACTGAAGCTTTCTTT.

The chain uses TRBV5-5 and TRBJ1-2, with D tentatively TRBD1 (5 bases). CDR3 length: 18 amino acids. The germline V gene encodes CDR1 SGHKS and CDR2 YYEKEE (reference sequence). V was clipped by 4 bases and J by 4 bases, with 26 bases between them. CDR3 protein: CASSPEPPPGLSSYGYTF. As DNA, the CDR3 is TGTGCCAGCAGCCCCGAACCACCTCCAGGGCTTAGTAGCTATGGCTACACCTTC.

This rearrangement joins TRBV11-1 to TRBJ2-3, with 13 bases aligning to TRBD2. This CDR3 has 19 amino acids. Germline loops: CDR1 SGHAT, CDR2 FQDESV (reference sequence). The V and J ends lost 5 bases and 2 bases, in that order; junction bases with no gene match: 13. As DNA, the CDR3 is TGTGCCAGCAGCCGGACTAGCGGGGGCCATACGGGCTCCACAGATACGCAGTATTTT. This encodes CASSRTSGGHTGSTDTQYF.